The 16 T cell receptor beta chains below were found in one sample sequenced in a study of post-analysis software for immune sequencing data. The study, taken as a whole, reports: Compared with controls, patients had more of 4 to 6 TRBV segments, including TRBV5-6, TRBV5-1 and TRBV20-1.

Libraries were made from TCR beta cDNA, and they carried unique molecular identifiers. TCRdb recomputed calls from the PCR reads with MiXCR, one row per CDR3 protein. The top ten clones hold 10% to 12% of a sample with some 690,000 distinct CDR3 sequences, 55% to 60% of them seen once. These receptors have no known antigen. The sequenced sample was blood. All receptors come from a girl aged 2-9 years with multiple sclerosis.

The gene calls are TRBV2 and TRBJ2-1; no clear D. Trimming pared 8 bases from V and 7 bases from J, leaving 6 bases between. The CDR3 has 10 amino acids. Germline CDR1 and CDR2: SNHLY and FYNNEI. The chain's CDR3 is CASDLNEQFF. CDR3 sequence (DNA): TGTGCCAGCGATTTAAATGAGCAGTTCTTC. Full variable domain (remainder filled in from reference TRBV2 and TRBJ2-1): EPEVTQTPSHQVTQMGQEVILRCVPISNHLYFYWYRQILGQKVEFLVSFYNNEISEKSEIFDDQFSVERPDGSNFTLKIRSTKLEDSAMYFCASDLNEQFFGPGTRLTVL.

The chain joins TRBV5-1 to TRBJ2-3; 8 bases line up with TRBD2. This CDR3 contains 14 residues. The ends lost 3 bases at V and 4 bases at J; junction bases unmatched: 4. Germline V gives CDR1 SGHRS, CDR2 YFSETQ. The CDR3 nucleotides are TGCGCCAGCAGCTCGGGGGGGCACGCAGATACGCAGTATTTT. It encodes CASSSGGHADTQYF.

The J gene is TRBJ1-1, the V gene TRBV12-3 or TRBV12-4, with a weak D call TRBD1 (6 bases). The CDR3 spans 13 residues. V lost 8 bases and J 3 bases, leaving 13 bases between the germline ends. The CDR3 sequence: CASSGRGHTEAFF. CDR3 bases: TGTGCCAGCTCGGGGCGGGGGCACACTGAAGCTTTCTTT.

J is TRBJ2-5 and V is TRBV20-1; 11 bases match TRBD2. The ends lost 0 bases at V and 4 bases at J; junction bases unmatched: 4. The CDR3 spans 15 residues. Germline V gives CDR1 DFQATT, CDR2 SNEGSKA (reference sequence). The CDR3: CSARDGTSGGETQYF. CDR3 nucleotide sequence: TGCAGTGCTAGAGATGGGACTAGCGGAGGAGAGACCCAGTACTTC.

The rearrangement joins TRBV5-1 to TRBJ1-5, with 9 bases fitting TRBD1. V shed 3 bases and J 6 bases; nucleotides not matched to a gene: 4. Germline assignment: CDR1 SGHRS and CDR2 YFSETQ. The CDR3 totals 14 residues. The DNA of the CDR3 is TGCGCCAGCAGCTGGACAGGGGAGTCTCAGCCCCAGCATTTT. Translation: CASSWTGESQPQHF.

Of note for this clonotype: No conserved phenylalanine or tryptophan is present at the end of the CDR3, so a read error is the likely explanation. The rearrangement joins TRBV7-9 to TRBJ2-1, with D perhaps assigned TRBD1 or TRBD2 (6 bases each). CDR1 and CDR2 (germline): SEHNR, FQNEAQ (reference sequence). Trimming stripped 6 bases from V and 8 bases from J, with 14 bases between. CDR3 length: 13 amino acids. The CDR3 DNA sequence: TGTGCCAGCAGGAGACTAGGGGGTCATGAGCAGTTCCTC. This gives the protein CASRRLGGHEQFL.

The V call is TRBV7-2, the J call TRBJ2-7; no firm D call. Trimming removed 3 bases at V and 2 bases at J, with 11 bases between. This CDR3 is 14 amino acids long. Germline V gives CDR1 SGHTA, CDR2 FQGNSA. This chain's CDR3 is CASSFQTSTYEQYF. CDR3 coding DNA: TGTGCCAGCAGCTTCCAGACCAGTACCTACGAGCAGTACTTC.

This clonotype turned up a few times. The chain carries TRBV4-1 and TRBJ2-1, with D maybe TRBD2 (5 bases). This CDR3 region has 15 residues. Per the germline V gene, CDR1 is MGHRA and CDR2 is YSYEKL. The germline V and J ends were trimmed by 5 bases and 0 bases, with 11 bases remaining between them. The DNA for the CDR3 is TGCGCCAGCAGCGCCGGACTTTACTCCTACAATGAGCAGTTCTTC. Translating it yields CASSAGLYSYNEQFF.

This clonotype was seen more than once but under ten times. The chain has TRBV6-5 and TRBJ2-5, with 9 bases that match TRBD2. This CDR3 is built from 15 residues. Germline V lookup: CDR1 MNHEY, CDR2 SVGAGI. The V gene end was trimmed by 7 bases and the J gene end by 4 bases; junction bases not matched to a gene: 10. As DNA, the CDR3 is TGTGCCAGCACTTCAGCGGGAGGTTTAAGAGAGACCCAGTACTTC. Translating gives CASTSAGGLRETQYF.

The chain recombines TRBV29-1 with TRBJ2-1; 10 bases agree with TRBD2. The CDR3 length is 14 residues. Germline values: CDR1 SQVTM, CDR2 ANQGSEA. CDR3 nucleotide sequence: TGCAACGTGACCTTAGCGGGGGGTTACAATGAGCAGTTCTTC. Translating it yields CNVTLAGGYNEQFF.

The chain joins TRBV18 to TRBJ1-1, with D unclear. This CDR3 has 13 residues. The V end was cut by 0 bases, the J end by 7 bases, with 9 bases between. The V gene's germline CDR1 is KGHSH and CDR2 LQKENI. For the CDR3, the DNA is TGTGCCAGCTCACCACCGGTTCCGGGTGAAGCTTTCTTT. It translates to CASSPPVPGEAFF.

This clonotype was picked up a small number of times. The V gene is TRBV5-6, the J gene TRBJ2-3; no clear D. Germline values: CDR1 SGHDT, CDR2 YYEEEE. This CDR3 comprises 15 residues. Trimming removed 4 bases from V and 2 bases from J, with 14 bases in between. Here the CDR3 DNA reads TGTGCCAGCAGCCTGCGGCTCCTCGACACAGATACGCAGTATTTT. Translated, it gives CASSLRLLDTDTQYF.

The chain employs TRBV20-1 and TRBJ1-1; D may be TRBD1 (6 bases). CDR1 is DFQATT, CDR2 SNEGSKA, per germline (reference sequence). Deletions cut 6 bases from V and 1 base from J, with 15 bases between. This CDR3 comprises 14 residues. The CDR3 DNA reads TGCAGTGCCACCTATGACAGGACGAACACTGAAGCTTTCTTT. Amino acids: CSATYDRTNTEAFF.

V usage is TRBV9 and J usage is TRBJ1-2, with 7 positions matching TRBD1. This CDR3 is built from 18 residues. Germline V CDR1 and CDR2: SGDLS, YYNGEE. Trimming at V came to 0 bases and at J to 6 bases, leaving 17 bases not matched to a gene. CDR3 coding DNA: TGTGCCAGCAGCGTAGAGATGGGGGACGCCAGGGGGTCGAATGGCTACACCTTC. It codes for CASSVEMGDARGSNGYTF. Full variable domain (outside the CDR3, taken from reference TRBV9 and TRBJ1-2): DSGVTQTPKHLITATGQRVTLRCSPRSGDLSVYWYQQSLDQGLQFLIQYYNGEERAKGNILERFSAQQFPDLHSELNLSSLELGDSALYFCASSVEMGDARGSNGYTFGSGTRLTVV.

With respect to this clonotype: The junction shows a germline mismatch at one end, possibly a read error. The V and J genes are TRBV6-2 or TRBV6-3 and TRBJ2-3; D tentatively fits TRBD1 or TRBD2 (5 bases each). Germline assignment: CDR1 MNHEY and CDR2 SVGEGT. The CDR3 spans 15 residues. The CDR3 protein is CASSYGDGSTDTQYF. CDR3 nucleotides: TGTGCCAGCAGTTACGGGGACGGTAGCACAGACACGCAGTATTTT.

This clonotype has just a few counts. Written as DNA, the CDR3 is TGTGCCAGCAGCCCGGGGACAGGGGATTTCTATGGCTACACCTTC. Amino acids: CASSPGTGDFYGYTF. The gene calls are TRBV4-2 and TRBJ1-2; 10 bases agree with TRBD1. The CDR3 is made up of 15 amino acids. Germline trimming cut 4 bases from V and 4 bases from J; bases unmatched to any gene: 6. The germline CDR1 and CDR2 sequences are LGHNA and YNFKEQ.